Sequencing of this T cell receptor (beta chain) was carried out in a study of shared clonotypes between healthy human individuals. With V trimmed by 5 bases and J by 2 bases, 5 bases remained unmatched. This CDR3 has 14 amino acids. Germline V gives CDR1 LNHDA, CDR2 SQIVND (reference sequence). Investigators spread the genomic DNA of each subset evenly over several immunoSEQ plates. Profiling relied on immunoSEQ multiplex PCR, and the TCRdb table lists in-frame clones only, not all of them. This sample has about 1.1 million clones, with approximately 80% found just once. Adults of Caucasian background living in Nashville, Tennessee made up all donors. CD45RA+ naive and CD45RA-negative memory subsets were separated from CD4+ cells. Concerning this clone: Its specificity is not known. Other nucleotide sequences in the sample specify the same CDR3.

Study-wide results and limits: Non-shared clonotypes had lower generation probabilities than clonotypes shared by all four sorted-subset donors.

This TCR was sampled from a man aged 18 to 29 in good health. Some clones in this sample may be carry-over from other donors' samples. This chain links TRBV19 with TRBJ2-7, with 8 bases identical to TRBD1. Source material: memory CD4+ T cells from PBMCs. Subset noted: CD45RA-negative fraction. CDR3 sequence reads: CASSPRTGPYEQYF. In DNA form, the CDR3 reads TGTGCCAGTAGTCCTAGGACAGGGCCCTACGAGCAGTACTTC.